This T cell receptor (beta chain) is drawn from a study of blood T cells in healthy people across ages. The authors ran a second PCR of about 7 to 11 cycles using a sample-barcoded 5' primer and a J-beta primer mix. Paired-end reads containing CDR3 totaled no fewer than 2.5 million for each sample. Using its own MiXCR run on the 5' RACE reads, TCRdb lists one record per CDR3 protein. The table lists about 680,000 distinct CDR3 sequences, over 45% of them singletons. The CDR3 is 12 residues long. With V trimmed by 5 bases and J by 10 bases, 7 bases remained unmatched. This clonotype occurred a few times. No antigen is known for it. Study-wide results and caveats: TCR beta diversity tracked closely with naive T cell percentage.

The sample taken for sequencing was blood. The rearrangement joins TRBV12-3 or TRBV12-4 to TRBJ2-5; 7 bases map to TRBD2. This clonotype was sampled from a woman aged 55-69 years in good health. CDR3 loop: CASSTTGGIQYF. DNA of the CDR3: TGTGCCAGCAGTACCACGGGGGGAATCCAGTACTTC.